These 4 T cell receptor beta chains share one sample of origin, sequenced in a study of shared T cell receptors in the human thymus. Some clones are missing from TCRdb's copy, which holds only in-frame ones; the method was immunoSEQ multiplex PCR. Counted here are around 730,000 clones, approximately 83% occurring once; the ten biggest clones make up approximately 0.01%. In addition, the sample was reused for a study of human thymus T cells.

Material for sequencing was thymocytes. These receptors were obtained from a girl under three years old with a congenital heart defect.

This chain joins TRBV7-6 and TRBJ2-1; 10 nucleotides agree with TRBD2. CDR1 and CDR2 from the germline V gene are SGHVS and FNYEAQ. The CDR3 consists of 15 residues. J gave up 4 bases and V 4 bases, and 4 bases lay outside the gene matches. The DNA for the CDR3 is TGTGCCAGCAGCTCTAGCGGGGGCCCATACAATGAGCAGTTCTTC. Protein product: CASSSSGGPYNEQFF.

The rearrangement uses TRBV5-5 and TRBJ1-1; D is ambiguous. Germline loops: CDR1 SGHKS, CDR2 YYEKEE (reference sequence). This CDR3 has 15 amino acids. V lost 3 bases and J 2 bases, leaving 14 bases between the germline ends. The CDR3: CASSCCRRLNTEAFF. CDR3 nucleotides: TGTGCCAGCAGCTGTTGCCGCCGGTTAAACACTGAAGCTTTCTTT.

V and J are TRBV10-1 and TRBJ1-1; the match to TRBD1 covers 8 bases. Germline V CDR1 and CDR2: WNHNN, SYGVQD (reference sequence). This CDR3 region has 13 residues. Trimming removed 5 bases from V and 7 bases from J; junction bases left unmatched: 6. The CDR3 nucleotides are TGCGCCAGCAGTCACAGGGGGGGTGGTGAAGCTTTCTTT. Its translation: CASSHRGGGEAFF.

The genes are TRBV7-2 and TRBJ2-1; D unresolved. CDR1 and CDR2 (germline): SGHTA, FQGNSA. The length of the CDR3 is 15 residues. Trimming removed 2 bases at V and 2 bases at J, with 10 bases between. CDR3 DNA: TGTGCCAGCAGCTTATATCCCGGAGCCTACAATGAGCAGTTCTTC. Translated: CASSLYPGAYNEQFF.